Listed below are T cell receptor beta chains from one sample, sequenced in a study of T cells after yellow fever vaccination. One entry per CDR3 protein, called by TCRdb with MiXCR from the 5' RACE reads. The table lists some 550,000 distinct CDR3 sequences, roughly a fifth of them singletons. Sample: PBMCs, taken 15 days after the yellow fever booster vaccination. These receptors were collected from a young man who received the YFV17D yellow fever vaccine. Both conserved end residues are part of each CDR3. A D gene is named only where the DNA matches it firmly. A clone size is listed for some rows: how often the clone was seen (once, few, many), or a class if it is expanded.

j_gene | d_gene | abundance | v_gene | CDR3aa | CDR3nt
TRBJ2-3 | - | - | TRBV3-1 | CASSQIERPGTDTQYF | TGTGCCAGCAGCCAAATTGAGCGGCCTGGGACAGATACGCAGTATTTT
TRBJ2-1 | - | - | TRBV5-5 | CASSLAPSTYNEQFF | TGTGCCAGCAGCTTGGCCCCCAGCACCTACAATGAGCAGTTCTTC
TRBJ2-3 | TRBD2 | few | TRBV11-2 | CASSLVLAGAGGTDTQYF | TGTGCCAGCAGCTTAGTACTAGCGGGAGCGGGTGGCACAGATACGCAGTATTTT
TRBJ2-2 | TRBD2 | few | TRBV11-2 | CASSSRGRGGELFF | TGTGCCAGCAGCTCGCGGGGGAGGGGCGGGGAGCTGTTTTTT
TRBJ1-5 | TRBD1 | once | TRBV30 | CAWSRQGSQPQHF | TGTGCCTGGAGTCGACAGGGCTCTCAGCCCCAGCATTTT
TRBJ2-3 | - | many | TRBV7-2 | CASSWAAGGTDTQYF | TGTGCCAGCAGCTGGGCGGCGGGCGGGACAGATACGCAGTATTTT
TRBJ2-1 | TRBD2 | - | TRBV14 | CASSQSRTRSSYNEQFF | TGTGCCAGCAGCCAATCCCGGACTAGAAGCTCCTACAATGAGCAGTTCTTC
TRBJ1-5 | - | - | TRBV10-3 | CAISLSGSQPQHF | TGTGCCATCAGCCTAAGTGGAAGTCAGCCCCAGCATTTT
TRBJ2-1 | TRBD2 | - | TRBV7-6 | CASSLGALAGGIDEQFF | TGTGCCAGCAGCTTAGGAGCTCTAGCGGGAGGTATCGATGAGCAGTTCTTC
TRBJ2-5 | - | - | TRBV7-7 | CASSLTGREETQYF | TGTGCCAGCAGCTTAACGGGCAGAGAAGAGACCCAGTACTTC
TRBJ2-3 | - | - | TRBV20-1 | CSARVTGRTYTSTDTQYF | TGCAGTGCTAGAGTTACGGGCAGAACATATACTAGCACAGATACGCAGTATTTT
TRBJ1-1 | - | - | TRBV3-1 | CASSMGLSTEAFF | TGTGCCAGCAGCATGGGCCTAAGCACTGAAGCTTTCTTT
TRBJ1-2 | - | - | TRBV29-1 | CSVAPKARPRGYTF | TGCAGCGTTGCCCCCAAGGCTCGTCCACGCGGCTACACCTTC
TRBJ2-7 | TRBD1 | - | TRBV5-1 | CASSLQGQASYEQYF | TGCGCCAGCAGCTTGCAGGGACAGGCCTCCTACGAGCAGTACTTC
TRBJ2-7 | TRBD2 | - | TRBV20-1 | CSATLAGGIYEQYF | TGCAGTGCTACCCTAGCGGGAGGTATCTACGAGCAGTACTTC
TRBJ2-2 | TRBD2 | few | TRBV10-3 | CAISRSLAGDTGELFF | TGTGCCATCAGCCGTAGTTTGGCGGGAGATACCGGGGAGCTGTTTTTT